This T cell receptor beta chain was sequenced during a study of T-cell reconstitution after alpha-beta-depleted transplantation in children. Study-level findings and limits: Two months or so post-transplant, alpha-beta T cells reportedly derived from several hundred expanded graft clones.

This clonotype was counted a few times. The antigen remains unidentified. A TCRbeta library incorporating unique molecular identifiers was prepared. TCRdb passed the PCR reads through MiXCR, listing each CDR3 protein once. In the table there are hundreds of thousands of distinct CDR3 sequences, 16% of which are singletons. Sequencing was performed on PBMCs, mostly from graft donor cells, taken 360 days after TCRalphabeta/CD19-depleted stem cell transplant. The sequence came from a male patient younger than 18 who had a stem cell transplant for acute lymphoblastic leukemia, so the T cells may come from the graft donor.

The CDR3 is CASSLQGSEKLFF. The CDR3 DNA follows: TGTGCCAGCAGCTTGCAGGGGAGTGAAAAACTGTTTTTT. This chain uses TRBV5-6 with TRBJ1-4; tentatively, D is TRBD1 (6 bases). CDR1 SGHDT and CDR2 YYEEEE come from the germline V gene. This CDR3 is 13 amino acids long. V gave up 1 base and J gave up 7 bases, with 8 bases separating them.